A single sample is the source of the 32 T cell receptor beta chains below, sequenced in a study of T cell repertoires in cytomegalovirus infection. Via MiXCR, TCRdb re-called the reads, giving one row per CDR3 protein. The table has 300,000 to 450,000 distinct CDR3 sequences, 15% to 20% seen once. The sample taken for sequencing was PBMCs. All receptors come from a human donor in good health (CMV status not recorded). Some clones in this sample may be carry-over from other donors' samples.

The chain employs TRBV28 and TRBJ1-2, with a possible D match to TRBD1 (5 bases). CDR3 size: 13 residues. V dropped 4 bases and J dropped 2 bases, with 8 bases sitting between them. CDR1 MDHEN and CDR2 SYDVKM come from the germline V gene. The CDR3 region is CASSWGRNYGYTF. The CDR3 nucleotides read TGTGCCAGCAGTTGGGGACGAAACTATGGCTACACCTTC.

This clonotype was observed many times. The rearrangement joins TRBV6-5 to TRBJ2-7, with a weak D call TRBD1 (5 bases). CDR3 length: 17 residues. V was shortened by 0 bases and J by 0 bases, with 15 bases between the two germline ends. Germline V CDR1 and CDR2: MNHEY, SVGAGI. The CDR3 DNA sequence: TGTGCCAGCAGTTACTCCCAGCTGGGGCGGAGCTCCTACGAGCAGTACTTC. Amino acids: CASSYSQLGRSSYEQYF.

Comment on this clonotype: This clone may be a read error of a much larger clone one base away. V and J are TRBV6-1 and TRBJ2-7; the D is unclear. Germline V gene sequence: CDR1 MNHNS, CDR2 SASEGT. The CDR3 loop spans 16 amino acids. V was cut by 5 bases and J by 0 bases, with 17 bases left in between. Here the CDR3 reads CASSYKGARGSYEQYF. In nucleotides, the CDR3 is TGTGCCAGCAGTTACAAAGGTGCCCGCGGCTCCTACGAGCAGTACTTC.

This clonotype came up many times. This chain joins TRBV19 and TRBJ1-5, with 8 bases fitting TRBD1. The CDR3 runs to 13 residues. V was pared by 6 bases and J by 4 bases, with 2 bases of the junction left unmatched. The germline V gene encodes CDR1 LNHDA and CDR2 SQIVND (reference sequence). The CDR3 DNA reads TGTGCCAGTAGAGACAGGGGAAATCAGCCCCAGCATTTT. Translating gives CASRDRGNQPQHF.

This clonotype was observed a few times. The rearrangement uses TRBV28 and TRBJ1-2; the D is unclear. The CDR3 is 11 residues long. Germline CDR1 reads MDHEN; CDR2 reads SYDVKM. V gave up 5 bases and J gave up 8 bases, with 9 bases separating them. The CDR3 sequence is CASSISLGYTF. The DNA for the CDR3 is TGTGCCAGCAGTATCTCGTTAGGCTACACCTTC.

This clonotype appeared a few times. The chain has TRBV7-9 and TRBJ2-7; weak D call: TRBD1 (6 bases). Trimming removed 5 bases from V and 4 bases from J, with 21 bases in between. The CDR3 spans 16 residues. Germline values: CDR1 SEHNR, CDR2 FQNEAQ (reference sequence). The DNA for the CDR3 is TGTGCCAGCAGCCGATTCACAGGACAGAATATATACGAGCAGTACTTC. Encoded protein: CASSRFTGQNIYEQYF.

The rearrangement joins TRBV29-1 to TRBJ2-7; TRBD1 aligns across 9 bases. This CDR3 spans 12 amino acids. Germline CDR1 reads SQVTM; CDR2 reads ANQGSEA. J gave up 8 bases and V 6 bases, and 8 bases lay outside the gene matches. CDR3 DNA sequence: TGCAGCGTATTCGGGACAGGGCACCAGCAGTACTTC. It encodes CSVFGTGHQQYF.

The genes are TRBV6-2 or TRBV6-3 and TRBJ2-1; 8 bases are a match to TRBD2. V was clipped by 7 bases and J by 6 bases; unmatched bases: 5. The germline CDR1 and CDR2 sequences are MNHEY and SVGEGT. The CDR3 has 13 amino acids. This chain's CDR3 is CASKGLGGNEQFF. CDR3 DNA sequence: TGTGCCAGCAAGGGACTAGGGGGCAATGAGCAGTTCTTC.

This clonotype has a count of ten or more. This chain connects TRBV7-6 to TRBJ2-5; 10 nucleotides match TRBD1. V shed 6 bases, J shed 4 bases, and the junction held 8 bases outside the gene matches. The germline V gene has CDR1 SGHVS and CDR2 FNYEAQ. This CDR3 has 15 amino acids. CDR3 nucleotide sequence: TGTGCCAGCAGTTCCGACAGGGGGCTGTTAGAGACCCAGTACTTC. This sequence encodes CASSSDRGLLETQYF.

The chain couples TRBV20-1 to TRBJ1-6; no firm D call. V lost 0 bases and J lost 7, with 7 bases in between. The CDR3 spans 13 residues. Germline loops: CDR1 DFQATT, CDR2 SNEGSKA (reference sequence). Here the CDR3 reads CSARDVGNSPLHF. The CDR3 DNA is TGCAGTGCTAGAGATGTCGGAAATTCACCCCTCCACTTT.

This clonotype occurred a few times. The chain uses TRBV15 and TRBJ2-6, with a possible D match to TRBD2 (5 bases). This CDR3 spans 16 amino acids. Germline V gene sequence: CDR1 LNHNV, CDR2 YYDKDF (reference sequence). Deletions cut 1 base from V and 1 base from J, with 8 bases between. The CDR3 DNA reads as TGTGCCACCAGCAGAGGACGGGGTTCTGGGGCCAACGTCCTGACTTTC. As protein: CATSRGRGSGANVLTF.

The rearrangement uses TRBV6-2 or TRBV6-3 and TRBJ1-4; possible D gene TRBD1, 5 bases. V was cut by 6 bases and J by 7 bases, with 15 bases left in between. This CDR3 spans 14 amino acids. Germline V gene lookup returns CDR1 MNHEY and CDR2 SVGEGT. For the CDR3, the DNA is TGTGCCAGCAGATCGGACACCCGCGGTGAAAAACTGTTTTTT. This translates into CASRSDTRGEKLFF.

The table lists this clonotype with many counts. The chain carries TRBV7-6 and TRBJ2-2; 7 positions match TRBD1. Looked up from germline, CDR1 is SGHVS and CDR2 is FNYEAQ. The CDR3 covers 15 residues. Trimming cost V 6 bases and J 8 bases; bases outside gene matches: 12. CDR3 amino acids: CASRLSAGGRGELFF. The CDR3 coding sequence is TGTGCCAGCAGACTTTCGGCAGGGGGAAGGGGGGAGCTGTTTTTT.

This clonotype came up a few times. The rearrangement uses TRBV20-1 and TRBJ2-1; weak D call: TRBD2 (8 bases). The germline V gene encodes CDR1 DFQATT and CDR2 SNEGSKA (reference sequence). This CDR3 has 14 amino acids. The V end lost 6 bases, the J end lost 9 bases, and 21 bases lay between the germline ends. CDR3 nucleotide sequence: TGCAGTGCGCAACTAACAGGGGCGGGGGGTGAGCAGTTCTTC. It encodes CSAQLTGAGGEQFF.

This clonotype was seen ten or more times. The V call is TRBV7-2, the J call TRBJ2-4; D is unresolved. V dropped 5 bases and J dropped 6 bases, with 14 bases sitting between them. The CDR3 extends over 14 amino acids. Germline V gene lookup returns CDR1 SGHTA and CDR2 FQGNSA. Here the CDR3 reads CASSPTGVVNIQYF. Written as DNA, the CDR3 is TGTGCCAGCAGCCCGACTGGCGTGGTAAACATTCAGTACTTC.

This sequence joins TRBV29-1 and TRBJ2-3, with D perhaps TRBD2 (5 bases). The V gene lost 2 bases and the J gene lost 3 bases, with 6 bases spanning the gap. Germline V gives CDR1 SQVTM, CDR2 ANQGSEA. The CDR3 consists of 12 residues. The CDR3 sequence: CSVELATDTQYF. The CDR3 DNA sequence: TGCAGCGTTGAATTAGCGACAGATACGCAGTATTTT.

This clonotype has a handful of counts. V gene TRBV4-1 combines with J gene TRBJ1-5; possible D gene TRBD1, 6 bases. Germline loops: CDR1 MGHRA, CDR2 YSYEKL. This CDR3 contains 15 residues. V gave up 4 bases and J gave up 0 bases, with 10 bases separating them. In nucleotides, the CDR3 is TGCGCCAGCAGCCCCGGACAGAATAGCAATCAGCCCCAGCATTTT. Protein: CASSPGQNSNQPQHF.

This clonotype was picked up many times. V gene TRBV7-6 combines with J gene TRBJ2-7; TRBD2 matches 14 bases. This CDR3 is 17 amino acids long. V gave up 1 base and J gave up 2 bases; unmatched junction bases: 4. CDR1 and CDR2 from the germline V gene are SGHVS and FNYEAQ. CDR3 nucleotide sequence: TGTGCCAGCAGCTTAGTAGGGACTAGCGGGAGTCCCTACGAGCAGTACTTC. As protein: CASSLVGTSGSPYEQYF.

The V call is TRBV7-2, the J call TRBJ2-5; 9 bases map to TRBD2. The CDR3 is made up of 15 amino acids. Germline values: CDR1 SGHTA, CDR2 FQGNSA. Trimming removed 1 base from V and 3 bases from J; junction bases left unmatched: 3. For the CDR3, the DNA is TGTGCCAGCAGCTTAGTCGCGGGAGGGGAAGAGACCCAGTACTTC. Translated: CASSLVAGGEETQYF.

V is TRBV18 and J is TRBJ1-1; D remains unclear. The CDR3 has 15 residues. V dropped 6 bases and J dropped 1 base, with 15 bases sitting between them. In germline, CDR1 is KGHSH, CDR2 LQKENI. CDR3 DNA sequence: TGTGCCAGCTCCCAGAGCCAACTGGGGAACACTGAAGCTTTCTTT. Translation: CASSQSQLGNTEAFF. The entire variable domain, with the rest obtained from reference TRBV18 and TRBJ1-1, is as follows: NAGVMQNPRHLVRRRGQEARLRCSPMKGHSHVYWYRQLPEEGLKFMVYLQKENIIDESGMPKERFSAEFPKEGPSILRIQQVVRGDSAAYFCASSQSQLGNTEAFFGQGTRLTVV.

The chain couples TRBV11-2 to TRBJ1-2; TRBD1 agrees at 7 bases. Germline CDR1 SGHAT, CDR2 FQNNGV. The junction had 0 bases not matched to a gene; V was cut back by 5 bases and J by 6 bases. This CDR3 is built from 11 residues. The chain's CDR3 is CASSGQDGYTF. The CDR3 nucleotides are TGTGCCAGCAGCGGACAGGATGGCTACACCTTC.

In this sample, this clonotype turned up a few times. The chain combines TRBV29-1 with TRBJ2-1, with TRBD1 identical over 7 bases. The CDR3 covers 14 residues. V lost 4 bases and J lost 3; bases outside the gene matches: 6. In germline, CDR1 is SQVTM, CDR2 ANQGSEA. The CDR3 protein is CSVGRDRSYNEQFF. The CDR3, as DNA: TGCAGCGTTGGCCGGGACAGAAGCTACAATGAGCAGTTCTTC.

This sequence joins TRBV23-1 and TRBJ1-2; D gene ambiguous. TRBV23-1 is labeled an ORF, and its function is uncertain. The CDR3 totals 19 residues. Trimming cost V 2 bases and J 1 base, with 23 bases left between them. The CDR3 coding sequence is TGCGCCAGCAGTCAACTCTGGGTGAGGAGACCACTCCATAACTATGGCTACACCTTC. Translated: CASSQLWVRRPLHNYGYTF.

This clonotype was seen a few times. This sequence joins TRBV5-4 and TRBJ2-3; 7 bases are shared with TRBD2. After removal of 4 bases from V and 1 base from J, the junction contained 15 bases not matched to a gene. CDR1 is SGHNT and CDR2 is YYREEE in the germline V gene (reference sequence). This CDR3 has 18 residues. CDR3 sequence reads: CASSQKKTAGTGTDTQYF. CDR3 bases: TGTGCCAGCAGCCAAAAAAAAACAGCGGGGACGGGCACAGATACGCAGTATTTT.

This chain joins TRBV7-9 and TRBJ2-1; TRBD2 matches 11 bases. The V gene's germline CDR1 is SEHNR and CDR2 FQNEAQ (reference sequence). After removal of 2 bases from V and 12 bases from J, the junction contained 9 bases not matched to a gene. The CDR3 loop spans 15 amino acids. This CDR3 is CASSLRVAGGRGQFF. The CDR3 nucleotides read TGTGCCAGCAGCTTACGAGTAGCGGGAGGGAGGGGGCAGTTCTTC.

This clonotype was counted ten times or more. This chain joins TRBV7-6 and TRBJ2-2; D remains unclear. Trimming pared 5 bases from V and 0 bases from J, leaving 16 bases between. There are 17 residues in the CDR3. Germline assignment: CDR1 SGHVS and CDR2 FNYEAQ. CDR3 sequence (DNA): TGTGCCAGCAGCCCCTCCGTGGACGCCGCGAACACCGGGGAGCTGTTTTTT. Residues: CASSPSVDAANTGELFF.

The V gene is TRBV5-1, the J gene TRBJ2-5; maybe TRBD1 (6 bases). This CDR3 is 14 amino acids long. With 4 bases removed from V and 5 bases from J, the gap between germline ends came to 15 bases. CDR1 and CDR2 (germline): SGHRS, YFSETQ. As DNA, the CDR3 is TGCGCCAGCAGCCTCGGACAGCCGGAGGAGACCCAGTACTTC. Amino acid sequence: CASSLGQPEETQYF.

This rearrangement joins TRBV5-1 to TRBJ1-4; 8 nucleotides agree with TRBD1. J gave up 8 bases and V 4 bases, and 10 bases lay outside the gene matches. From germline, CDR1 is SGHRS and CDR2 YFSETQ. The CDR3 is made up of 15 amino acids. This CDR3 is CASSGEGQVGEKLFF. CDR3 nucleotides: TGCGCCAGCAGCGGCGAGGGACAGGTCGGCGAAAAACTGTTTTTT.

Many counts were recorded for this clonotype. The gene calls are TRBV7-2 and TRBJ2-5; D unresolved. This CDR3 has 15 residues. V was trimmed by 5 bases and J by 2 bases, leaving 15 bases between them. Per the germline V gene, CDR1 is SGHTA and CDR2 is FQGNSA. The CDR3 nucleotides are TGTGCCAGCAGCCTAAGGACGGAGATTCAAGAGACCCAGTACTTC. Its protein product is CASSLRTEIQETQYF.

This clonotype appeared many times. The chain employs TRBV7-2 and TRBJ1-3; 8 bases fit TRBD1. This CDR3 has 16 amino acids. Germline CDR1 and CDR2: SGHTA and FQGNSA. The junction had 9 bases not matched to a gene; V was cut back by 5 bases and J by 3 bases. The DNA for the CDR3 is TGTGCCAGCAGCGCGGGACAGGCCTTTAGTGGAAACACCATATATTTT. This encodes CASSAGQAFSGNTIYF. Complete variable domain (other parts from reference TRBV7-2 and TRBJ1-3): GAGVSQSPSNKVTEKGKDVELRCDPISGHTALYWYRQSLGQGLEFLIYFQGNSAPDKSGLPSDRFSAERTGGSVSTLTIQRTQQEDSAVYLCASSAGQAFSGNTIYFGEGSWLTVV.

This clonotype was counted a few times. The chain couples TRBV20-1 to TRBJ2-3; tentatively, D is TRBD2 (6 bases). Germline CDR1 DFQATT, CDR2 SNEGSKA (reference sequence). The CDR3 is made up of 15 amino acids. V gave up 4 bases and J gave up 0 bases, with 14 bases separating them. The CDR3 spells CSAIGFGGSTDTQYF. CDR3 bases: TGCAGTGCTATAGGTTTCGGGGGAAGCACAGATACGCAGTATTTT.

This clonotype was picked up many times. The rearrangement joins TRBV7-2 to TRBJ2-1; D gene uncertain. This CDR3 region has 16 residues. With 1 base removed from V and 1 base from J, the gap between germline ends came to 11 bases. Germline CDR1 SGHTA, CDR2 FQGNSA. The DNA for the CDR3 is TGTGCCAGCAGCTTAGTGGCGTCCGGGTCCTACAATGAGCAGTTCTTC. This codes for CASSLVASGSYNEQFF.